Listed here are 31 T cell receptor beta chains from one sample, sequenced in a study of T cell responses to AZD1222 COVID-19 vaccine. Profiled with immunoSEQ multiplex PCR; TCRdb holds only in-frame clones, not every one. The data contain some 170,000 clones, around 89% of them singletons. Sequencing used peripheral blood, obtained 28 days after the second dose of the MenACWY control vaccine. The receptors come from an adult who received the MenACWY meningococcal vaccine as a control.

This chain uses TRBV16 with TRBJ1-5; D is unresolved. Germline V gives CDR1 KGHSY, CDR2 FQNENV. The CDR3 covers 14 residues. The germline V and J ends were trimmed by 4 bases and 5 bases, with 12 bases remaining between them. The CDR3 DNA is TGTGCCAGCAGCCCGGCCCAACTCGATCAGCCCCAGCATTTT. Protein sequence: CASSPAQLDQPQHF.

The chain recombines TRBV28 with TRBJ1-1; D call uncertain. V dropped 6 bases and J dropped 1 base, with 9 bases sitting between them. This CDR3 contains 13 residues. The germline gives CDR1 MDHEN, CDR2 SYDVKM. In nucleotides, the CDR3 is TGTGCCAGCAGACGCGGCCCGAACACTGAAGCTTTCTTT. Protein: CASRRGPNTEAFF.

There are a few counts of this clone. This chain connects TRBV28 to TRBJ2-5, with 9 bases aligning to TRBD1. The CDR3 contains 17 residues. V shed 7 bases, J shed 0 bases, and the junction held 12 bases outside the gene matches. The V gene's germline CDR1 is MDHEN and CDR2 SYDVKM. The CDR3 spells CASTPPNRDRDQETQYF. In DNA, the CDR3 is TGTGCCAGCACTCCCCCCAACCGGGACAGGGACCAAGAGACCCAGTACTTC.

The chain recombines TRBV19 with TRBJ2-7, with TRBD2 identical over 7 bases. The CDR3 sequence is 13 residues long. Germline CDR1 LNHDA, CDR2 SQIVND (reference sequence). J was trimmed by 2 bases and V by 4 bases; bases with no gene match: 2. This CDR3 is CASSTGTTYEQYF. CDR3 nucleotide sequence: TGTGCCAGTAGTACCGGGACTACCTACGAGCAGTACTTC.

The chain has TRBV4-3 and TRBJ1-6; no definite D call. This CDR3 contains 17 residues. V shed 3 bases and J shed 8 bases, with 20 bases lying between them. Germline CDR1 and CDR2: LGHNA and YSLEER. CDR3 region: CASSQTPVGALDSPLHF. In nucleotides, the CDR3 is TGCGCCAGCAGCCAGACCCCCGTCGGAGCCCTTGATTCACCCCTCCACTTT.

The rearrangement joins TRBV28 to TRBJ2-5; the D is unclear. The CDR3 loop spans 13 amino acids. CDR1 and CDR2 (germline): MDHEN, SYDVKM. V lost 8 bases and J 1 base, leaving 11 bases between the germline ends. The DNA for the CDR3 is TGTGCCAGCGCCCCCGCATCCCAAGAGACCCAGTACTTC. Protein product: CASAPASQETQYF.

V gene TRBV6-2 or TRBV6-3 combines with J gene TRBJ1-1; no definite D call. Germline CDR1 is MNHEY and CDR2 is SVGEGT. V lost 2 bases and J 7 bases, leaving 8 bases between the germline ends. CDR3 size: 12 residues. The CDR3 region has the DNA TGTGCCAGCAGTTACCGAGGTTTTGAAGCTTTCTTT. Its translation is CASSYRGFEAFF.

The chain has TRBV10-3 and TRBJ1-5, with TRBD1 identical over 9 bases. The ends lost 2 bases at V and 1 base at J; junction bases unmatched: 6. This CDR3 is built from 17 residues. The germline gives CDR1 ENHRY, CDR2 SYGVKD. The CDR3 loop reads CAISEDPGTGSNQPQHF. CDR3 nucleotides: TGTGCCATCAGTGAGGACCCTGGGACAGGGAGCAATCAGCCCCAGCATTTT.

This sequence joins TRBV11-1 and TRBJ1-6; D remains unclear. This CDR3 has 13 residues. Trimming took 0 bases from V and 7 from J, leaving 4 bases between them. Germline CDR1 reads SGHAT; CDR2 reads FQDESV (reference sequence). This chain's CDR3 is CASSLAENSPLHF. The DNA for the CDR3 is TGTGCCAGCAGCTTAGCAGAGAATTCACCCCTCCACTTT.

J is TRBJ2-3 and V is TRBV7-2; a possible D gene is TRBD1 (6 bases). CDR1 and CDR2 (germline): SGHTA, FQGNSA. Trimming shortened V by 8 bases and J by 7 bases, and 19 bases separated the two germline ends. The CDR3 spans 14 residues. CDR3 region: CASQPGTPKNTQYF. In nucleotides, the CDR3 is TGTGCCAGCCAACCCGGGACACCTAAAAATACGCAGTATTTT.

The gene calls are TRBV7-8 and TRBJ1-2, with a tentative D call TRBD1 (5 bases). The germline gives CDR1 SGHVS, CDR2 FQNEAQ. V dropped 1 base and J dropped 12 bases, with 21 bases sitting between them. The CDR3 length is 15 residues. The CDR3 loop is CASSLGALVEGEDTF. Written as DNA, the CDR3 is TGTGCCAGCAGCTTAGGGGCCTTGGTAGAAGGGGAGGACACCTTC.

DNA for the CDR3: TGTGCCAGCAGCCCTCCGGGACTAGCGTACAATGAGCAGTTCTTC. Translation: CASSPPGLAYNEQFF. The J gene is TRBJ2-1, the V gene TRBV27; 10 positions match TRBD2. The CDR3 is 15 residues long. The V gene end was trimmed by 6 bases and the J gene end by 4 bases; junction bases not matched to a gene: 6. Germline V lookup: CDR1 MNHEY, CDR2 SMNVEV (reference sequence).

J is TRBJ1-4 and V is TRBV6-5; D not resolved. In germline, CDR1 is MNHEY, CDR2 SVGAGI. The CDR3 contains 14 residues. V was shortened by 2 bases and J by 4 bases, with 8 bases between the two germline ends. CDR3 in amino acids: CASSYRRYNEKLFF. In DNA, the CDR3 is TGTGCCAGCAGTTACCGACGTTATAATGAAAAACTGTTTTTT.

This chain links TRBV11-2 with TRBJ2-1; D uncertain. The V gene lost 4 bases and the J gene lost 4 bases, with 8 bases spanning the gap. Germline values: CDR1 SGHAT, CDR2 FQNNGV. The CDR3 has 13 residues. In nucleotides, the CDR3 is TGTGCCAGCAGCTCCCAATGGTACAATGAGCAGTTCTTC. Translated: CASSSQWYNEQFF.

The V call is TRBV2, the J call TRBJ2-1; D gene uncertain. This CDR3 comprises 10 residues. With 2 bases removed from V and 15 bases from J, the gap between germline ends came to 8 bases. The germline V gene has CDR1 SNHLY and CDR2 FYNNEI. CDR3: CASSESAPFF. Here the CDR3 DNA reads TGTGCCAGCAGTGAATCCGCCCCGTTCTTC.

This chain connects TRBV30 to TRBJ1-1, with 7 bases aligning to TRBD1. CDR3 length: 13 residues. With 2 bases clipped from V and 1 base from J, the junction kept 1 base outside the gene matches. CDR1 is GTSNPN and CDR2 is SVGIG in the germline V gene (reference sequence). CDR3 sequence: CAWSRGPNTEAFF. CDR3 coding DNA: TGTGCCTGGAGTAGGGGGCCGAACACTGAAGCTTTCTTT.

The genes are TRBV4-3 and TRBJ2-2; 13 nucleotides line up with TRBD2. Germline trimming cut 0 bases from V and 6 bases from J; bases unmatched to any gene: 7. CDR1 is LGHNA, CDR2 YSLEER, per germline. The CDR3 consists of 18 residues. This chain's CDR3 is CASSQDPTSGRRAGELFF. Here the CDR3 DNA reads TGCGCCAGCAGCCAAGACCCGACTAGCGGGAGGAGGGCCGGGGAGCTGTTTTTT.

V usage is TRBV14 and J usage is TRBJ2-3; TRBD2 matches 7 bases. The germline CDR1 and CDR2 sequences are SGHDN and FVKESK. With 2 bases clipped from V and 0 bases from J, the junction kept 5 bases outside the gene matches. The CDR3 spans 16 residues. CDR3 loop: CASSQLLAVSTDTQYF. CDR3 DNA: TGTGCCAGCAGCCAACTTCTAGCGGTTAGCACAGATACGCAGTATTTT. The variable domain in full, with the rest retrieved from reference TRBV14 and TRBJ2-3, is EAGVTQFPSHSVIEKGQTVTLRCDPISGHDNLYWYRRVMGKEIKFLLHFVKESKQDESGMPNNRFLAERTGGTYSTLKVQPAELEDSGVYFCASSQLLAVSTDTQYFGPGTRLTVL.

The genes are TRBV24-1 and TRBJ1-1; tentatively, D is TRBD1 (6 bases). V shed 4 bases and J shed 4 bases, with 12 bases lying between them. CDR1 is KGHDR and CDR2 is SFDVKD in the germline V gene. The CDR3 consists of 14 residues. This CDR3 is CATSEGGRSTEAFF. In nucleotides, the CDR3 is TGTGCCACCAGTGAGGGGGGCCGTAGCACTGAAGCTTTCTTT.

This rearrangement joins TRBV11-3 to TRBJ2-1; TRBD2 matches at 9 bases. V lost 5 bases, J lost 8 bases, and 10 bases stayed unmatched. The CDR3 contains 15 residues. Germline values: CDR1 SGHNT, CDR2 YENEEA. As DNA, the CDR3 is TGTGCCAGCAGCCCCCGGATAGCGGGAGTCCATGAGCAGTTCTTC. This gives the protein CASSPRIAGVHEQFF.

V usage is TRBV5-1 and J usage is TRBJ2-1; TRBD2 aligns across 10 bases. J lost 2 bases, V lost 3 bases, and 2 bases had no gene match. This CDR3 comprises 15 residues. Germline lookup yields CDR1 SGHRS and CDR2 YFSETQ. The CDR3 coding sequence is TGCGCCAGCAGCTCTCTAGCGGGAGCCTACAATGAGCAGTTCTTC. It yields the protein CASSSLAGAYNEQFF.

This clone was counted a single time. The chain couples TRBV7-2 to TRBJ2-7; TRBD1 matches at 8 bases. V was pared by 2 bases and J by 7 bases, with 7 bases of the junction left unmatched. This CDR3 region has 14 residues. CDR1 SGHTA and CDR2 FQGNSA come from the germline V gene. This CDR3 is CASSLQGASGEQYF. Written as DNA, the CDR3 is TGTGCCAGCAGCTTACAGGGGGCATCGGGAGAGCAGTACTTC.

This chain links TRBV28 with TRBJ1-5; no clear D. The V end was cut by 6 bases, the J end by 0 bases, with 12 bases between. The CDR3 totals 15 residues. Germline V gene data show CDR1 as MDHEN and CDR2 as SYDVKM. DNA of the CDR3: TGTGCCAGCAGGACGACGGGGTATAGCAATCAGCCCCAGCATTTT. It codes for CASRTTGYSNQPQHF.

The chain's CDR3 is CATSQGREEAFF. The CDR3 DNA is TGTGCCACCAGTCAGGGGCGGGAGGAAGCTTTCTTT. The rearrangement links TRBV24-1 to TRBJ1-1; possibly TRBD1 for D (6 bases). Germline CDR1 KGHDR, CDR2 SFDVKD. Trimming shortened V by 6 bases and J by 8 bases, and 12 bases separated the two germline ends. The CDR3 spans 12 residues.

This chain links TRBV19 with TRBJ1-4, with 8 bases that match TRBD1. Germline lookup yields CDR1 LNHDA and CDR2 SQIVND (reference sequence). With V trimmed by 7 bases and J by 6 bases, 13 bases remained unmatched. The CDR3 is 16 residues long. The CDR3 coding sequence is TGTGCCAGTAAAGCGGGCAGGGGGCCGGCCCATGAAAAACTGTTTTTT. This gives the protein CASKAGRGPAHEKLFF.

This clone was seen just once. The chain carries TRBV5-1 and TRBJ2-7; TRBD1 agrees at 8 bases. J gave up 0 bases and V 4 bases, and 3 bases lay outside the gene matches. Per the germline V gene, CDR1 is SGHRS and CDR2 is YFSETQ. CDR3 size: 14 residues. The CDR3 DNA reads as TGCGCCAGCAGCAGGGGACAGGCCTCCTACGAGCAGTACTTC. Translation gives CASSRGQASYEQYF.

This chain connects TRBV4-3 to TRBJ2-7; 12 nucleotides agree with TRBD1. Germline V gene data show CDR1 as LGHNA and CDR2 as YSLEER. This CDR3 is 16 amino acids long. J gave up 6 bases and V 3 bases, and 9 bases lay outside the gene matches. CDR3 in DNA: TGCGCCAGCAGCCATGTAACCGGGACAGGGGGCGGCGAGCAGTACTTC. Protein product: CASSHVTGTGGGEQYF.

This chain uses TRBV5-1 with TRBJ2-5; TRBD1 might be the D (6 bases). The V end was cut by 2 bases, the J end by 4 bases, with 15 bases between. Germline V gives CDR1 SGHRS, CDR2 YFSETQ. This CDR3 region has 15 residues. The CDR3, as DNA: TGCGCCAGCAGCTTCGTGCTGGGGGCCGGAGAGACCCAGTACTTC. Amino acid sequence: CASSFVLGAGETQYF.

This rearrangement joins TRBV3-1 (or the pseudogene TRBV3-2) to TRBJ2-2, with 8 bases lining up with TRBD1. The CDR3 covers 17 residues. Losses at the gene ends were 4 bases for V and 7 bases for J; bases not matched to a gene: 14. Germline assignment: CDR1 LGHDT and CDR2 YNNKEL (reference sequence). The CDR3 DNA follows: TGTGCCAGCAGCCTCAAAAGGACAGGGCGATCGGTCGGGGAGCTGTTTTTT. Translating gives CASSLKRTGRSVGELFF.

The chain links TRBV19 to TRBJ1-2; tentatively, D is TRBD1 (5 bases). CDR1 is LNHDA and CDR2 is SQIVND in the germline V gene (reference sequence). V was pared by 9 bases and J by 0 bases, with 20 bases between. The CDR3 totals 16 residues. The CDR3 bases are TGTGCCAGCGACCAGAGAGGGGCACTAGCTAACTATGGCTACACCTTC. This codes for CASDQRGALANYGYTF. Based on the CDR3 plus reference TRBV19 and TRBJ1-2, the full variable domain is DGGITQSPKYLFRKEGQNVTLSCEQNLNHDAMYWYRQDPGQGLRLIYYSQIVNDFQKGDIAEGYSVSREKKESFPLTVTSAQKNPTAFYLCASDQRGALANYGYTFGSGTRLTVV.

This chain links TRBV25-1 with TRBJ1-2; D gene uncertain. From germline, CDR1 is MGHDK and CDR2 SYGVNS. Trimming left V 3 bases short and J 8 bases short, with 7 bases between. The CDR3 totals 11 residues. The chain's CDR3 is CASSDPLGYTF. The CDR3, as DNA: TGTGCCAGCAGTGATCCCCTGGGCTACACCTTC.